This T cell receptor beta chain was identified during a study of T cell repertoires in cytomegalovirus infection. At the level of the study: Recently identified HLA-C-restricted CMV epitopes were among the peptides used.

TCRdb independently ran MiXCR on the reads; one entry per CDR3 protein. The sample holds around 85,000 distinct CDR3 sequences, about half seen once. The CDR3 consists of 13 residues. Germline trimming cut 6 bases from V and 8 bases from J; bases unmatched to any gene: 6. The germline V gene encodes CDR1 MNHEY and CDR2 SMNVEV (reference sequence). Study-wide results and limits: Cumulative frequency (of public TCR beta family members) identified carriers of CMV plus the relevant HLA.

On this clonotype itself: Its specificity is not known.

J is TRBJ2-1 and V is TRBV27; 8 bases are a match to TRBD1. This clonotype was sampled from a human donor in good health (CMV status not recorded). Some clones in this sample may be carry-over from other donors' samples. Sample: CD8+ T cells from cultured PBMCs, taken from culture after CMV antigen stimulation. For the CDR3, the DNA is TGTGCCAGCAGCAGGGGGCTCGGAGATGAGCAGTTCTTC. Encoded protein: CASSRGLGDEQFF.